The rows below give T cell receptor beta chains drawn from one sample of a study of T cells in Graves' hyperthyroidism and ophthalmopathy. In TCRdb, the multiplex PCR reads were re-called with MiXCR into one record per CDR3 protein. Of 450,000 to 650,000 distinct CDR3 sequences listed, around 21% are singletons. Sequenced input: blood. These receptors all stem from a man younger than 35 with Graves' hyperthyroidism. Both conserved end residues are part of each CDR3. D genes are given only for firm matches. Only some rows state a clone size, as once, few, many or a class for expanded clones.

J gene: TRBJ2-7; D gene: NA; V gene: TRBV7-2; CDR3 length: 14; clone size: NA; CDR3 protein: CASSFYRGLYEQCF; CDR3 DNA: TGTGCCAGCAGCTTCTACAGGGGACTATACGAGCAGTGCTTC
J gene: TRBJ2-5; D gene: NA; V gene: TRBV6-1; CDR3 length: 10; clone size: few; CDR3 protein: CASSSESQYF; CDR3 DNA: TGTGCCAGCAGCTCAGAGTCCCAGTACTTC
J gene: TRBJ2-7; D gene: NA; V gene: TRBV6-1; CDR3 length: 12; clone size: many; CDR3 protein: CASSEAFYEQYF; CDR3 DNA: TGTGCCAGCAGTGAAGCGTTCTACGAGCAGTACTTC
J gene: TRBJ1-1; D gene: NA; V gene: TRBV20-1; CDR3 length: 16; clone size: many; CDR3 protein: CSASTAPMPLNTEAFF; CDR3 DNA: TGCAGTGCTTCGACAGCTCCTATGCCCTTGAACACTGAAGCTTTCTTT
J gene: TRBJ2-2; D gene: TRBD1; V gene: TRBV28; CDR3 length: 17; clone size: few; CDR3 protein: CAGSTGDITANTGELFF; CDR3 DNA: TGTGCCGGCAGTACAGGGGATATTACCGCGAACACCGGGGAGCTGTTTTTT
J gene: TRBJ1-5; D gene: NA; V gene: TRBV6-1; CDR3 length: 14; clone size: NA; CDR3 protein: CASLGGYRNQPQHF; CDR3 DNA: TGTGCCAGCCTTGGGGGGTATAGGAATCAGCCCCAGCATTTT
J gene: TRBJ1-5; D gene: NA; V gene: TRBV4-1; CDR3 length: 17; clone size: NA; CDR3 protein: CASSQVTAGVSNQPQHF; CDR3 DNA: TGCGCCAGCAGCCAAGTCACAGCAGGGGTTAGCAATCAGCCCCAGCATTTT
J gene: TRBJ2-7; D gene: NA; V gene: TRBV6-5; CDR3 length: 14; clone size: NA; CDR3 protein: CASSYNRVKYEQYF; CDR3 DNA: TGTGCCAGCAGTTATAACAGGGTAAAGTACGAGCAGTACTTC
J gene: TRBJ1-1; D gene: TRBD1; V gene: TRBV12-5; CDR3 length: 12; clone size: many; CDR3 protein: CASGLDRGEAFF; CDR3 DNA: TGTGCTAGTGGTTTGGACAGGGGCGAAGCTTTCTTT
J gene: TRBJ2-5; D gene: TRBD1; V gene: TRBV7-2; CDR3 length: 15; clone size: many; CDR3 protein: CASSRPQGAKETQYF; CDR3 DNA: TGTGCCAGCAGCCGCCCTCAGGGGGCCAAAGAGACCCAGTACTTC
J gene: TRBJ2-5; D gene: NA; V gene: TRBV10-3; CDR3 length: 13; clone size: NA; CDR3 protein: CAIQGEYQETQYF; CDR3 DNA: TGTGCCATACAGGGAGAGTACCAAGAGACCCAGTACTTC
J gene: TRBJ2-5; D gene: NA; V gene: TRBV6-5; CDR3 length: 15; clone size: many; CDR3 protein: CASSYSIQTQETQYF; CDR3 DNA: TGTGCCAGCAGTTACTCGATACAGACTCAAGAGACCCAGTACTTC
J gene: TRBJ1-1; D gene: NA; V gene: TRBV11-2; CDR3 length: 14; clone size: many; CDR3 protein: CASSLVRVRTEAFF; CDR3 DNA: TGTGCCAGCAGCTTAGTCCGAGTCCGCACTGAAGCTTTCTTT
J gene: TRBJ1-5; D gene: NA; V gene: TRBV28; CDR3 length: 17; clone size: NA; CDR3 protein: CASSPPPPLIFGQPQHF; CDR3 DNA: TGTGCCAGCAGTCCCCCACCCCCCCTTATTTTTGGTCAGCCCCAGCATTTT
J gene: TRBJ2-6; D gene: NA; V gene: TRBV12-3/TRBV12-4; CDR3 length: 16; clone size: many; CDR3 protein: CASSPKVGPGANVLTF; CDR3 DNA: TGTGCCAGCAGTCCCAAGGTTGGGCCTGGGGCCAACGTCCTGACTTTC
J gene: TRBJ2-3; D gene: TRBD2; V gene: TRBV5-1; CDR3 length: 16; clone size: NA; CDR3 protein: CASKGPAGGPTDTQYF; CDR3 DNA: TGCGCCAGCAAAGGTCCGGCGGGGGGTCCCACAGATACGCAGTATTTT
J gene: TRBJ2-6; D gene: NA; V gene: TRBV5-1; CDR3 length: 14; clone size: many; CDR3 protein: CASSLATGANVLTF; CDR3 DNA: TGCGCCAGCAGCTTGGCCACTGGGGCCAACGTCCTGACTTTC
J gene: TRBJ1-2; D gene: NA; V gene: TRBV28; CDR3 length: 10; clone size: many; CDR3 protein: CASAGYGYTF; CDR3 DNA: TGTGCCAGCGCGGGCTATGGCTACACCTTC
J gene: TRBJ2-7; D gene: NA; V gene: TRBV10-3; CDR3 length: 12; clone size: once; CDR3 protein: CATFDSPYEQYF; CDR3 DNA: TGTGCCACCTTCGACAGTCCCTACGAGCAGTACTTC
J gene: TRBJ1-5; D gene: NA; V gene: TRBV28; CDR3 length: 12; clone size: many; CDR3 protein: CASSFMRQPQHF; CDR3 DNA: TGTGCCAGCAGTTTTATGAGGCAGCCCCAGCATTTT
J gene: TRBJ2-7; D gene: TRBD2; V gene: TRBV6-5; CDR3 length: 14; clone size: many; CDR3 protein: CASSRDYESYEQYF; CDR3 DNA: TGTGCCAGCAGTCGGGACTATGAATCCTACGAGCAGTACTTC